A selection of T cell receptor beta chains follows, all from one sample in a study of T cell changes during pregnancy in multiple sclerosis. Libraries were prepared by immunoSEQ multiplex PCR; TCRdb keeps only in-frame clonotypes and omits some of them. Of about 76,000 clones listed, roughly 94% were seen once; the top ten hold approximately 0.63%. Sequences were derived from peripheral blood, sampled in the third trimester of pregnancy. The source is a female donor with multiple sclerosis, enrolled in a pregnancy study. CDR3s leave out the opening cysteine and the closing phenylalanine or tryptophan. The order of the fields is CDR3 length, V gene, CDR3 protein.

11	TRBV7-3	ASSLGTGYGYT
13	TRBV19	ASSIANSYNSPLH
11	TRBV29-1	SADRGGDEKLF
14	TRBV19	ASSIVGTGRDTEAF
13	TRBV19	ASSPETGGVSPLH
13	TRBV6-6	ASTQTGSSTDTQY
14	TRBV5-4	ASSFGTGVVDYEQY
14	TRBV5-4	ASSKGQGQAGNTIY
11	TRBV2	ASSDSRRQPQH
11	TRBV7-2	ASSMGASYEQY